This T cell receptor beta chain was found in a study of technical replicates of blood from several donors. Here immunoSEQ multiplex PCR was the method, and the copy in TCRdb shows in-frame clones only, minus some. The table shows 85,000 to 100,000 clones, with 95% occurring only once. Trimming took 1 base from V and 4 from J; bases not matched to a gene: 9. CDR3 size: 17 residues. The V gene's germline CDR1 is SGHDN and CDR2 FVKESK. This clonotype originated in a human donor in good health. This rearrangement joins TRBV14 to TRBJ1-1; 10 positions match TRBD1. Sequenced sample: T cells isolated from PBMCs. Here the CDR3 DNA reads TGTGCCAGCAGCCAAGGGGGGACAGGGGCCCTAAGCACTGAAGCTTTCTTT. This sequence encodes CASSQGGTGALSTEAFF.